The clone carrying this TCR beta chain occurred a few times. As yet, its antigen is unknown. MiXCR, applied by TCRdb to the reads, yields one record per CDR3 protein. The repertoire holds some 800,000 distinct CDR3 sequences, roughly 33% seen once, with roughly an eighth in the top ten. These data come from a study of T cell repertoires in cytomegalovirus infection. About the study: Recently identified HLA-C-restricted CMV epitopes and well-studied HLA-B-restricted CMV epitopes were used by the study. Indicated by public TCR beta signatures were CMV infection and matching HLA type. Study results and limitations: HLA-C-restricted, CMV-specific TCR beta clonotypes were dominant ex vivo.

Trimming left V 0 bases short and J 0 bases short, with 12 bases between. Germline-derived CDR1 and CDR2 are MNHEY and SMNVEV (reference sequence). The CDR3 sequence is 17 residues long. The rearrangement joins TRBV27 to TRBJ2-4, with D possibly being TRBD1 or TRBD2 (5 bases each). The specimen was cultured CD8+ T cells from PBMCs, collected from culture after CMV antigen stimulation. The clonotype comes from a human donor in good health (CMV status not recorded). Some clones in this sample may be carry-over from other donors' samples. CDR3 in amino acids: CASSLSIRGQAKNIQYF. Written as DNA, the CDR3 is TGTGCCAGCAGTTTATCGATCCGGGGCCAAGCCAAAAACATTCAGTACTTC.